Following are 25 T cell receptor beta chains from one sample sequenced in a study of blood T cell repertoires in COVID-19. This table comes from immunoSEQ multiplex PCR, and its TCRdb copy is limited to in-frame clones, with some not included. The sample has roughly 180,000 clones, roughly 76% seen once. Source material: peripheral blood. The receptors stem from a woman between 50 and 59 years old with active or convalescent COVID-19.

This clone was picked up a small number of times. The chain carries TRBV28 and TRBJ2-7, with TRBD1 as a possible D gene (5 bases). There are 15 residues in the CDR3. V was trimmed by 2 bases and J by 3 bases, leaving 14 bases between them. Germline CDR1 reads MDHEN; CDR2 reads SYDVKM. The CDR3 DNA sequence: TGTGCCAGCAGTTTACCCCTGGGGCCCCGCTACGAGCAGTACTTC. This translates into CASSLPLGPRYEQYF.

This chain links TRBV9 with TRBJ2-4; 7 bases map to TRBD2. CDR3 length: 15 amino acids. V shed 0 bases and J 7 bases; nucleotides not matched to a gene: 7. CDR1 and CDR2 from the germline V gene are SGDLS and YYNGEE. CDR3 in amino acids: CASSVEAGWGNIQYF. The DNA of the CDR3 is TGTGCCAGCAGCGTAGAAGCGGGGTGGGGGAACATTCAGTACTTC.

The rearrangement joins TRBV5-1 to TRBJ2-3, with D perhaps TRBD1 (5 bases). Germline values: CDR1 SGHRS, CDR2 YFSETQ. V was trimmed by 0 bases and J by 6 bases, leaving 14 bases between them. The CDR3 totals 15 residues. CDR3 in DNA: TGCGCCAGCAGCTTGGGCCAGGGTGGTTGGGATACGCAGTATTTT. Protein sequence: CASSLGQGGWDTQYF.

The chain joins TRBV30 to TRBJ2-1; 9 bases agree with TRBD2. The CDR3 length is 15 residues. V was clipped by 0 bases and J by 7 bases; unmatched bases: 7. From germline, CDR1 is GTSNPN and CDR2 SVGIG (reference sequence). The CDR3 sequence: CAWSVPGLATNEQFF. The CDR3 region has the DNA TGTGCCTGGAGTGTACCCGGACTAGCGACAAATGAGCAGTTCTTC.

The chain links TRBV30 to TRBJ1-2, with TRBD1 identical over 9 bases. J lost 8 bases, V lost 4 bases, and 8 bases had no gene match. Germline V CDR1 and CDR2: GTSNPN, SVGIG (reference sequence). The CDR3 runs to 13 residues. CDR3 DNA sequence: TGTGCCTGGAAGTGGGGACAGGGAAACGGCTACACCTTC. Protein product: CAWKWGQGNGYTF.

In DNA, the CDR3 is TGTGCCAGCTCACAGGGGGGGGACTATGGCTACACCTTC. As protein: CASSQGGDYGYTF. The chain combines TRBV18 with TRBJ1-2; a possible D gene is TRBD1 (6 bases). The CDR3 covers 13 residues. Germline V gives CDR1 KGHSH, CDR2 LQKENI. V lost 4 bases to trimming and J lost 3 bases, with 9 bases between them. Full variable domain (rest looked up from reference TRBV18 and TRBJ1-2): NAGVMQNPRHLVRRRGQEARLRCSPMKGHSHVYWYRQLPEEGLKFMVYLQKENIIDESGMPKERFSAEFPKEGPSILRIQQVVRGDSAAYFCASSQGGDYGYTFGSGTRLTVV.

This clone has only one observation. The rearrangement joins TRBV27 to TRBJ1-1, with 8 bases matching TRBD1. The V gene's germline CDR1 is MNHEY and CDR2 SMNVEV (reference sequence). The CDR3 length is 18 residues. The ends lost 5 bases at V and 1 base at J; junction bases unmatched: 15. The CDR3 loop reads CASSTTGRTGTKNTEAFF. CDR3 in DNA: TGTGCCAGCAGTACGACGGGAAGGACAGGGACAAAGAACACTGAAGCTTTCTTT.

The chain couples TRBV27 to TRBJ2-5; D is perhaps TRBD1 (5 bases). V was clipped by 6 bases and J by 5 bases, with 13 bases between them. CDR1 MNHEY and CDR2 SMNVEV come from the germline V gene (reference sequence). CDR3 size: 13 residues. The CDR3 here is CASRSGSVETQYF. The CDR3 DNA reads TGTGCCAGCAGGTCAGGGTCGGTCGAGACCCAGTACTTC.

This clone has a handful of counts. The gene calls are TRBV6-1 and TRBJ1-2; D not certain. The CDR3 is 16 amino acids. The germline gives CDR1 MNHNS, CDR2 SASEGT. V was cut by 0 bases and J by 3 bases, with 14 bases left in between. The CDR3 is CASSEALPAGYYGYTF. CDR3 bases: TGTGCCAGCAGTGAAGCGCTTCCGGCAGGTTACTATGGCTACACCTTC.

This clone appeared once. This may be a read error, as it is one base from a much larger clone. The V and J genes are TRBV7-2 and TRBJ1-2; 8 nucleotides match TRBD1. V lost 3 bases to trimming and J lost 8 bases; unmatched junction nucleotides: 5. This CDR3 is 13 amino acids long. Germline V gives CDR1 SGHTA, CDR2 FQGNSA. The CDR3 loop reads CASSFDRGRGYTF. In DNA, the CDR3 is TGTGCCAGCAGCTTCGACAGGGGTCGGGGCTACACCTTC. The full variable domain, in which reference TRBV7-2 and TRBJ1-2 provide the parts outside the CDR3, is GAGVSQSPSNKVTEKGKDVELRCDPISGHTALYWYRQSLGQGLEFLIYFQGNSAPDKSGLPSDRFSAERTGGSVSTLTIQRTQQEDSAVYLCASSFDRGRGYTFGSGTRLTVV.

This clone was seen only once. The chain carries TRBV6-2 or TRBV6-3 and TRBJ1-6; 7 nucleotides align to TRBD1. In germline, CDR1 is MNHEY, CDR2 SVGEGT. Trimming cost V 2 bases and J 7 bases; bases outside gene matches: 8. The CDR3 length is 16 residues. The CDR3 DNA is TGTGCCAGCAGTTACCAGACAGGGAGTTTCAATTCACCCCTCCACTTT. Translation: CASSYQTGSFNSPLHF.

The rearrangement joins TRBV9 to TRBJ1-1, with unresolved D. The CDR3 has 14 residues. Germline-derived CDR1 and CDR2 are SGDLS and YYNGEE. With 0 bases removed from V and 3 bases from J, the gap between germline ends came to 9 bases. The CDR3 is CASSVVERDTEAFF. CDR3 DNA sequence: TGTGCCAGCAGCGTAGTCGAGCGGGACACTGAAGCTTTCTTT.

This clone has more than one count but fewer than ten. The CDR3 DNA sequence: TGTGCCAGCAGTGGAGGGGGGGACCACAATGAGCAGTTCTTC. It is translated as CASSGGGDHNEQFF. The chain recombines TRBV6-4 with TRBJ2-1, with TRBD2 as a possible D gene (7 bases). The V end lost 4 bases, the J end lost 5 bases, and 12 bases lay between the germline ends. In germline, CDR1 is MRHNA, CDR2 SNTAGT. The length of the CDR3 is 14 residues.

The genes are TRBV28 and TRBJ2-3, with 10 bases fitting TRBD2. The CDR3 is 16 amino acids. Looked up from germline, CDR1 is MDHEN and CDR2 is SYDVKM. Trimming took 3 bases from V and 2 from J; bases not matched to a gene: 5. CDR3 nucleotides: TGTGCCAGCAGTTTCTCTAGCGGGAGTTACACAGATACGCAGTATTTT. Encoded protein: CASSFSSGSYTDTQYF. The whole variable domain, filled in from reference TRBV28 and TRBJ2-3, reads DVKVTQSSRYLVKRTGEKVFLECVQDMDHENMFWYRQDPGLGLRLIYFSYDVKMKEKGDIPEGYSVSREKKERFSLILESASTNQTSMYLCASSFSSGSYTDTQYFGPGTRLTVL.

V and J are TRBV5-5 and TRBJ2-3, with D possibly TRBD2 on 7 matching bases. Germline V lookup: CDR1 SGHKS, CDR2 YYEKEE (reference sequence). The germline V and J ends were trimmed by 4 bases and 1 base, with 16 bases remaining between them. The length of the CDR3 is 16 residues. The CDR3 DNA sequence: TGTGCCAGCAGCCCCGAGCCGGGGGGCGGCACAGATACGCAGTATTTT. It specifies CASSPEPGGGTDTQYF. The complete variable domain, with remaining parts taken from reference TRBV5-5 and TRBJ2-3, reads DAGVTQSPTHLIKTRGQQVTLRCSPISGHKSVSWYQQVLGQGPQFIFQYYEKEERGRGNFPDRFSARQFPNYSSELNVNALLLGDSALYLCASSPEPGGGTDTQYFGPGTRLTVL.

The chain carries TRBV19 and TRBJ1-6, with a weak D call TRBD1 (6 bases). V lost 8 bases to trimming and J lost 9 bases, with 14 bases between them. CDR3 length equals 13 residues. Germline assignment: CDR1 LNHDA and CDR2 SQIVND (reference sequence). CDR3 DNA: TGTGCCAGTGTAGGGACACTCACTTCACCCCTCCACTTT. This sequence encodes CASVGTLTSPLHF.

This sequence joins TRBV28 and TRBJ2-7; the D is unclear. The germline V gene has CDR1 MDHEN and CDR2 SYDVKM. Trimming pared 5 bases from V and 4 bases from J, leaving 12 bases between. CDR3 size: 13 residues. The CDR3 spells CASSQPGDYEQYF. The CDR3 DNA reads as TGTGCCAGCAGTCAACCCGGAGATTACGAGCAGTACTTC. The full variable domain, rest sourced from reference TRBV28 and TRBJ2-7, is DVKVTQSSRYLVKRTGEKVFLECVQDMDHENMFWYRQDPGLGLRLIYFSYDVKMKEKGDIPEGYSVSREKKERFSLILESASTNQTSMYLCASSQPGDYEQYFGPGTRLTVT.

J is TRBJ2-1 and V is TRBV19; 15 bases are a match to TRBD2. Germline V gene sequence: CDR1 LNHDA, CDR2 SQIVND (reference sequence). This CDR3 spans 17 amino acids. V lost 5 bases and J lost 6; bases outside the gene matches: 8. CDR3 DNA sequence: TGTGCCAGTAGTGCGGGACTAGCGGGAGGCTGGGGCAATGAGCAGTTCTTC. Amino acids: CASSAGLAGGWGNEQFF.

A few counts support this clone. The rearrangement links TRBV3-1 (or the pseudogene TRBV3-2) to TRBJ1-6, with a tentative D call TRBD1 (6 bases). V lost 2 bases and J lost 4, with 12 bases in between. Germline V lookup: CDR1 LGHDT, CDR2 YNNKEL (reference sequence). This CDR3 comprises 16 residues. CDR3 protein: CASSQPTGHYNSPLHF. The CDR3 nucleotides read TGTGCCAGCAGCCAACCCACAGGGCATTATAATTCACCCCTCCACTTT.

This clone appeared a single time. The chain uses TRBV28 and TRBJ2-3; 7 nucleotides line up with TRBD2. V dropped 4 bases and J dropped 4; count of bases not matched to a gene: 11. Per germline, CDR1 MDHEN and CDR2 SYDVKM. The CDR3 consists of 16 residues. The CDR3 region has the DNA TGTGCCAGCAGTTCTGGGGAAAGGCTAGCGGCAGATACGCAGTATTTT. Protein: CASSSGERLAADTQYF.

The J gene is TRBJ2-3, the V gene TRBV19; the D gene is possibly TRBD2 (6 bases). The CDR3 loop spans 16 amino acids. Trimming left V 4 bases short and J 2 bases short, with 16 bases between. Per the germline V gene, CDR1 is LNHDA and CDR2 is SQIVND (reference sequence). The CDR3 nucleotides are TGTGCCAGTAGTACCGGGACTCGGAGGGCCACAGATACGCAGTATTTT. Its translation is CASSTGTRRATDTQYF. The full variable domain, its missing parts supplied by reference TRBV19 and TRBJ2-3, is DGGITQSPKYLFRKEGQNVTLSCEQNLNHDAMYWYRQDPGQGLRLIYYSQIVNDFQKGDIAEGYSVSREKKESFPLTVTSAQKNPTAFYLCASSTGTRRATDTQYFGPGTRLTVL.

V is TRBV7-2 and J is TRBJ2-5, with D tentatively TRBD1 (5 bases). V dropped 0 bases and J dropped 1 base, with 12 bases sitting between them. Germline CDR1 reads SGHTA; CDR2 reads FQGNSA. This CDR3 spans 16 amino acids. The CDR3 nucleotides read TGTGCCAGCAGCTTAGCGTCGTATAGGGGCCAAGAGACCCAGTACTTC. Translating gives CASSLASYRGQETQYF.

This rearrangement joins TRBV5-5 to TRBJ2-7; tentative D call: TRBD2 (6 bases). Trimming left V 2 bases short and J 6 bases short, with 15 bases between. Germline V gene lookup returns CDR1 SGHKS and CDR2 YYEKEE (reference sequence). The CDR3 sequence is 14 residues long. CDR3 sequence (DNA): TGTGCCAGCAGCTTAGCAGGCGGAGCGGGCGAGCAGTACTTC. Amino acids: CASSLAGGAGEQYF.

The rearrangement joins TRBV5-6 to TRBJ2-7; D not resolved. Germline V lookup: CDR1 SGHDT, CDR2 YYEEEE. V was trimmed by 0 bases and J by 0 bases, leaving 7 bases between them. This CDR3 is 14 amino acids long. This CDR3 is CASSLELFSYEQYF. CDR3 bases: TGTGCCAGCAGCTTGGAATTATTCTCCTACGAGCAGTACTTC.

The gene calls are TRBV20-1 and TRBJ1-6, with 8 bases identical to TRBD1. The germline gives CDR1 DFQATT, CDR2 SNEGSKA (reference sequence). J lost 11 bases, V lost 3 bases, and 9 bases had no gene match. The CDR3 is made up of 14 amino acids. The CDR3 sequence is CSASAGQGGPPLHF. CDR3 bases: TGCAGTGCTAGTGCTGGACAGGGCGGACCACCCCTCCACTTT.